This T cell receptor beta chain was sequenced in a study of T cell responses to AZD1222 COVID-19 vaccine. Study as a whole: Timing groups of about 4 and about 12 weeks for second doses were pooled.

Libraries were prepared by immunoSEQ multiplex PCR; TCRdb keeps only in-frame clonotypes and omits some of them. The profile covers more than 150,000 clones, with just over 90% appearing a single time and about 1.6% taken by the ten largest. Study-wide results and limits: The donor cohort was predominantly white British with a female majority, and clonal diversity may have been underestimated.

Remarks on this clone: The antigen is undetermined.

The V gene lost 4 bases and the J gene lost 3 bases, with 22 bases spanning the gap. This CDR3 is 18 amino acids long. Germline CDR1 SGHDN, CDR2 FVKESK. The sample here was peripheral blood, taken on day 0 of AZD1222 vaccination. The sequence was obtained from an adult in good health. This chain links TRBV14 with TRBJ2-1, with D possibly TRBD2 on 6 matching bases. CDR3 coding DNA: TGTGCCAGCAGCCCACACGGGGGTCGGAACCTCTACTACAATGAGCAGTTCTTC. The encoded protein is CASSPHGGRNLYYNEQFF.